This T cell receptor (beta chain) was identified during a study of regulatory dendritic cells for organ transplantation. With respect to this clone: Its antigen is as yet unknown.

Study-wide findings and caveats: Naive CD4+ and CD8+ repertoires were highly diverse; memory CD8+ was most oligoclonal.

Profiled with immunoSEQ multiplex PCR; TCRdb holds only in-frame clones, not every one. This table holds under 50,000 clones, 80% to 95% found once. Between the trimmed V and J ends, which lost 1 base and 3 bases, there was a span of 12 bases. Per the germline V gene, CDR1 is MGHRA and CDR2 is YSYEKL. This CDR3 has 15 amino acids. The chain employs TRBV4-1 and TRBJ1-2, with D unresolved. Material: naive CD8+ T cells from blood. Subset in this sample: CD45RA+ naive T cells. This TCR was sampled from a human donor in good health. The CDR3 sequence is CASSQARATYYGYTF. CDR3 nucleotide sequence: TGCGCCAGCAGCCAAGCCCGGGCTACCTACTATGGCTACACCTTC.